The 24 T cell receptor beta chains below come from one sample, sequenced in a study of T cells in Graves' hyperthyroidism and ophthalmopathy. RNA transcripts gave rise to amplified TCR beta CDR3 regions. The HTBI primer set was used in a first-round RT-PCR of the TCR CDR3. TCRdb reprocessed the multiplex PCR reads with MiXCR, giving one entry per CDR3 protein. The sample shows about 360,000 distinct CDR3 sequences, about 13% of them seen only once. Sequenced: blood. These receptors came from a young woman with Graves' hyperthyroidism.

This clonotype has ten or more counts. The genes are TRBV7-9 and TRBJ1-2, with TRBD1 matching over 8 bases. V was pared by 8 bases and J by 7 bases, with 12 bases of the junction left unmatched. Germline CDR1 SEHNR, CDR2 FQNEAQ (reference sequence). The CDR3 is 14 residues long. CDR3 DNA sequence: TGTGCCAGCGGAGGACAGGGCGGTCCGTCTGGCTACACCTTC. Its translation: CASGGQGGPSGYTF.

The table lists this clonotype with many counts. The chain couples TRBV6-1 to TRBJ1-5; no clear D gene. From germline, CDR1 is MNHNS and CDR2 SASEGT. The V end was cut by 5 bases, the J end by 7 bases, with 9 bases between. The CDR3 sequence is 12 residues long. The CDR3 DNA follows: TGTGCCAGCAGTACCCGAACGCAGCCCCAGCATTTT. Translation: CASSTRTQPQHF.

The genes are TRBV10-3 and TRBJ2-1; 8 bases agree with TRBD2. The CDR3 is made up of 17 amino acids. With V trimmed by 6 bases and J by 5 bases, 15 bases remained unmatched. CDR1 ENHRY and CDR2 SYGVKD come from the germline V gene. The CDR3, as DNA: TGTGCCATCAGCGCTGGACGGATCGGGGGGGCCAACAATGAGCAGTTCTTC. Its protein is CAISAGRIGGANNEQFF.

This clonotype was seen repeatedly, ten times or more. The rearrangement links TRBV3-1 to TRBJ2-3; 7 bases align to TRBD2. The CDR3 length is 18 residues. Germline values: CDR1 LGHDT, CDR2 YNNKEL (reference sequence). V lost 4 bases, J lost 0 bases, and 13 bases stayed unmatched. CDR3 bases: TGTGCCAGCAGCCCCGGGGGGAAGCGGGACCGAAGCACAGATACGCAGTATTTT. It encodes CASSPGGKRDRSTDTQYF.

The gene calls are TRBV3-1 and TRBJ2-1, with 9 nucleotides matching TRBD1. The CDR3 extends over 15 amino acids. Trimming took 4 bases from V and 6 from J; bases not matched to a gene: 7. The germline CDR1 and CDR2 sequences are LGHDT and YNNKEL (reference sequence). As DNA, the CDR3 is TGTGCCAGCAGCCTCGGGACAGGGCGAGTCAATGAGCAGTTCTTC. Amino acid sequence: CASSLGTGRVNEQFF.

A few counts support this clonotype. The chain couples TRBV20-1 to TRBJ1-2; no clear D gene. This CDR3 is built from 12 residues. Germline CDR1 DFQATT, CDR2 SNEGSKA (reference sequence). V was cut by 6 bases and J by 4 bases, with 12 bases left in between. The CDR3 protein is CSAPGDSYGYTF. CDR3 nucleotides: TGCAGTGCCCCCGGGGATAGCTATGGCTACACCTTC.

This clonotype was counted many times. The J gene is TRBJ2-7, the V gene TRBV7-9; unclear D gene. The CDR3 extends over 10 amino acids. Germline V gene lookup returns CDR1 SEHNR and CDR2 FQNEAQ (reference sequence). Trimming left V 1 base short and J 5 bases short, with 0 bases between. The CDR3 DNA reads as TGTGCCAGCAGCTTAGACGAGCAGTACTTC. It specifies CASSLDEQYF.

This clonotype was detected many times. This chain joins TRBV12-3 or TRBV12-4 and TRBJ2-5, with D possibly matching TRBD2 (7 bases). CDR3 length: 16 residues. V gave up 5 bases and J gave up 5 bases, with 21 bases separating them. The CDR3 nucleotides are TGTGCCAGCAGTCAAGGGGGGGGCCCTCTAGTGGAGACCCAGTACTTC. Translating gives CASSQGGGPLVETQYF.

This clonotype was counted at least ten times. The chain joins TRBV24-1 to TRBJ1-2; 10 bases map to TRBD1. CDR1 KGHDR and CDR2 SFDVKD come from the germline V gene. V lost 2 bases to trimming and J lost 5 bases; unmatched junction nucleotides: 1. The CDR3 sequence is 14 residues long. This CDR3 is CATSDSGQGYGYTF. CDR3 in DNA: TGTGCCACCAGTGATTCGGGACAGGGGTATGGCTACACCTTC.

This clonotype was seen many times. The chain links TRBV7-9 to TRBJ2-7, with a possible D match to TRBD1 (7 bases). The CDR3 is 13 residues long. CDR1 is SEHNR, CDR2 FQNEAQ, per germline (reference sequence). V was cut by 8 bases and J by 6 bases, with 17 bases left in between. The CDR3, as DNA: TGTGCCAGCCGTGACAGGGAGGACAGCGAGCAGTACTTC. This codes for CASRDREDSEQYF.

There are many counts of this clonotype. The chain links TRBV13 to TRBJ2-7; the D gene is possibly TRBD1 (6 bases). The CDR3 runs to 14 residues. Per the germline V gene, CDR1 is PRHDT and CDR2 is FYEKMQ (reference sequence). The ends were cut back, 3 bases at V and 1 base at J, with 10 bases in the middle. The CDR3 sequence is CASSFQDRSYEQYF. CDR3 nucleotides: TGTGCCAGCAGCTTTCAGGACAGATCCTACGAGCAGTACTTC.

There are many counts of this clonotype. V gene TRBV20-1 combines with J gene TRBJ1-2; TRBD1 might be the D (6 bases). With 5 bases removed from V and 2 bases from J, the gap between germline ends came to 12 bases. Germline loops: CDR1 DFQATT, CDR2 SNEGSKA (reference sequence). CDR3 length: 13 amino acids. CDR3 loop: CSAPGQFNYGYTF. CDR3 bases: TGCAGTGCTCCCGGACAGTTCAACTATGGCTACACCTTC.

The sample holds many counts of this clonotype. The chain joins TRBV13 to TRBJ2-3; D possibly corresponds to TRBD2 (7 bases). V was trimmed by 0 bases and J by 0 bases, leaving 13 bases between them. The CDR3 runs to 17 residues. Germline V gives CDR1 PRHDT, CDR2 FYEKMQ (reference sequence). The CDR3 sequence: CASSLGVPGGSTDTQYF. DNA for the CDR3: TGTGCCAGCAGCTTAGGTGTTCCGGGGGGCAGCACAGATACGCAGTATTTT.

This clonotype has a handful of counts. A much more abundant neighbour one base away suggests this may be a read error. V and J are TRBV3-1 and TRBJ1-1; D remains ambiguous. Germline V gene lookup returns CDR1 LGHDT and CDR2 YNNKEL (reference sequence). The CDR3 runs 14 residues. The CDR3 nucleotides read TGTGTCAGCAGCCAAGATTTTGGGCCCACTGAAGCTTTCTTT. Its protein is CVSSQDFGPTEAFF.

This clonotype has at least ten counts. This chain joins TRBV28 and TRBJ1-3, with D unclear. V lost 7 bases and J lost 2, with 21 bases in between. The CDR3 sequence is 17 residues long. Germline assignment: CDR1 MDHEN and CDR2 SYDVKM. The CDR3 region is CASTNPSHRGTGNTIYF. The CDR3 DNA reads TGTGCCAGCACTAATCCTTCCCACCGGGGAACTGGAAACACCATATATTTT.

Remarks on this clonotype: A much larger clone differs by one base, so this may be a read error. The V and J genes are TRBV3-2 and TRBJ2-2; the table's TRBD1 call for D was not verified on the DNA. TRBV3-2 is flagged as a pseudogene. CDR3 length: 16 residues. In DNA, the CDR3 is TGTGCCAGCAGCCAACCGCGGGACCTAAAGACCGGGGAGCTGTTTTTT. Amino acid sequence: CASSQPRDLKTGELFF.

A few counts support this clonotype. This chain uses TRBV29-1 with TRBJ2-1; D ambiguous. The germline CDR1 and CDR2 sequences are SQVTM and ANQGSEA. The CDR3 is made up of 13 amino acids. Trimming took off 6 bases at V and 2 bases at J, with 11 bases between the two ends. The CDR3 here is CSVPEGPYNEQFF. Here the CDR3 DNA reads TGCAGCGTCCCGGAAGGGCCCTACAATGAGCAGTTCTTC.

This clonotype showed up many times. This rearrangement joins TRBV28 to TRBJ1-2; D is possibly TRBD1 (5 bases). V was clipped by 1 base and J by 4 bases, with 16 bases between them. The CDR3 has 16 amino acids. Germline assignment: CDR1 MDHEN and CDR2 SYDVKM. CDR3 nucleotides: TGTGCCAGCAGTTTATCAACTGAATCGAGGGGCTATGGCTACACCTTC. It yields the protein CASSLSTESRGYGYTF.

The V and J genes are TRBV6-1 and TRBJ2-3, with 14 bases lining up with TRBD2. Losses at the gene ends were 6 bases for V and 4 bases for J; bases not matched to a gene: 9. This CDR3 spans 17 amino acids. Germline V gene sequence: CDR1 MNHNS, CDR2 SASEGT. The CDR3 protein is CASSAGTSGSVPDTQYF. The CDR3 DNA is TGTGCCAGCAGCGCCGGGACTAGCGGGAGTGTGCCAGATACGCAGTATTTT.

This clonotype was seen repeatedly, ten times or more. The V and J genes are TRBV6-2 or TRBV6-3 and TRBJ1-5; 8 bases are shared with TRBD1. The germline V gene has CDR1 MNHEY and CDR2 SVGEGT. The CDR3 is 16 residues long. V was clipped by 6 bases and J by 2 bases; unmatched bases: 9. CDR3 sequence: CASRPLRQGRNQPQHF. The CDR3 DNA reads TGTGCCAGCAGACCCCTCCGACAGGGGCGCAATCAGCCCCAGCATTTT.

At least ten counts were recorded for this clonotype. J is TRBJ2-3 and V is TRBV2; D uncertain. V was shortened by 3 bases and J by 6 bases, with 10 bases between the two germline ends. This CDR3 region has 13 residues. Germline loops: CDR1 SNHLY, CDR2 FYNNEI. CDR3 bases: TGTGCCAGCAGTGATCCTGACCGTGATACGCAGTATTTT. It codes for CASSDPDRDTQYF. Drawing the rest from reference TRBV2 and TRBJ2-3, the complete variable domain is EPEVTQTPSHQVTQMGQEVILRCVPISNHLYFYWYRQILGQKVEFLVSFYNNEISEKSEIFDDQFSVERPDGSNFTLKIRSTKLEDSAMYFCASSDPDRDTQYFGPGTRLTVL.

This chain joins TRBV19 and TRBJ1-2, with D hard to call. Germline V lookup: CDR1 LNHDA, CDR2 SQIVND (reference sequence). This CDR3 is built from 14 residues. V lost 4 bases and J lost 4, with 13 bases in between. The CDR3 DNA sequence: TGTGCCAGTAGTACCGACTACACAGTCTATGGCTACACCTTC. Residues: CASSTDYTVYGYTF.

Concerning this clonotype itself: Possible read error: a much larger clone is one base away. The chain employs TRBV29-1 and TRBJ2-2; D is tentatively TRBD1 or TRBD2 (5 bases each). The germline gives CDR1 SQVTM, CDR2 ANQGSEA. The CDR3 covers 14 residues. The CDR3 region is CSVEGDGITGELLF. The CDR3 DNA sequence: TGCAGCGTTGAAGGGGACGGGATCACCGGGGAGCTGCTTTTT.

This clonotype was seen repeatedly, ten times or more. The rearrangement joins TRBV5-1 to TRBJ1-6; 8 bases match TRBD1. This CDR3 region has 15 residues. Germline assignment: CDR1 SGHRS and CDR2 YFSETQ. Trimming at V came to 4 bases and at J to 3 bases, leaving 3 bases not matched to a gene. The CDR3 loop reads CASSLDRDYNSPLHF. The CDR3 DNA reads TGCGCCAGCAGCCTGGACAGGGACTATAATTCACCCCTCCACTTT.